Below, one T cell receptor beta chain is given with its context. Its cognate antigen is unknown. Profiled with immunoSEQ multiplex PCR; TCRdb holds only in-frame clones, not every one. The sample has about 350,000 clones; around nine tenths are singletons. The data were taken from a study of Ad26.COV2.S vaccination and SARS-CoV-2 variants. Study-level results: In TCR breadth and depth analyses, total T cell responses may have been underestimated.

Treatment in this sample: roughly 18 received Ad26.COV2.S at low or high dose, single or two shots; roughly 5 received placebo; per-sample allocation not given. Sampling was performed 63 days after the first vaccine or placebo injection. In Boston, an adult donor aged 18-55 years took part. An Ad26 vector expressing Wuhan-strain SARS-CoV-2 spike constituted the vaccine. Germline V gives CDR1 MNHEY, CDR2 SVGEGT. This CDR3 contains 18 residues. The V segment lost 2 bases and the J segment 1 base; nucleotides outside the gene matches: 7. This receptor was obtained from a person aged 18-60 years who received the Ad26.COV2.S COVID-19 vaccine or a placebo. V gene TRBV6-2 or TRBV6-3 combines with J gene TRBJ2-5; 13 nucleotides agree with TRBD2. Sequencing used peripheral blood, obtained in a trial of Ad26.COV2.S vaccine versus placebo. Here the CDR3 DNA reads TGTGCCAGCAGTTACCGGACTAGCGGGGGCGACTCCCAAGAGACCCAGTACTTC. Amino acid sequence: CASSYRTSGGDSQETQYF.